Presented here are 30 T cell receptor beta chains from one specimen sequenced in a study of shared clonotypes between healthy human individuals. Method: immunoSEQ multiplex PCR; TCRdb's copy keeps in-frame clones and lacks some. The sample has around 1,100,000 clones, around 77% seen once. Sequencing was performed on memory CD4+ T cells from PBMCs. Subset described: CD45RA-negative fraction. The receptors were sampled from a young man in good health. Some clones in this sample may be carry-over from other donors' samples.

This chain joins TRBV11-2 and TRBJ1-1, with a possible D match to TRBD1 (6 bases). V was clipped by 6 bases and J by 2 bases, with 10 bases between them. The CDR3 covers 13 residues. Germline V gene sequence: CDR1 SGHAT, CDR2 FQNNGV. The CDR3 sequence is CASSWTDNTEAFF. The CDR3 nucleotides read TGTGCCAGCAGTTGGACAGACAACACTGAAGCTTTCTTT.

This clone has a single count. The V and J genes are TRBV27 and TRBJ2-1, with D unresolved. Deletions cut 0 bases from V and 8 bases from J, with 11 bases between. This CDR3 has 14 amino acids. Germline V gene sequence: CDR1 MNHEY, CDR2 SMNVEV (reference sequence). CDR3 sequence reads: CASSLSVRSDEQFF. The CDR3 nucleotides are TGTGCCAGCAGTTTATCAGTGCGGTCCGATGAGCAGTTCTTC.

This sequence joins TRBV5-1 and TRBJ2-1; D might be TRBD2 (5 bases). V lost 3 bases to trimming and J lost 4 bases, with 8 bases between them. Germline V gives CDR1 SGHRS, CDR2 YFSETQ. There are 13 residues in the CDR3. The CDR3 bases are TGCGCCAGCAGCTCGCGGACTTACAATGAGCAGTTCTTC. Protein: CASSSRTYNEQFF.

The rearrangement uses TRBV30 and TRBJ1-2; TRBD1 aligns across 8 bases. V shed 7 bases, J shed 4 bases, and the junction held 5 bases outside the gene matches. The CDR3 contains 12 residues. Germline V gene sequence: CDR1 GTSNPN, CDR2 SVGIG (reference sequence). CDR3 nucleotides: TGTGCCTCCCAGGACAGGGCCTATGGCTACACCTTC. As protein: CASQDRAYGYTF.

Details on this clone: The sample contains more than one DNA sequence encoding this CDR3. DNA of the CDR3: TGTGCCAGCAGCTTAGGAAGCTACGAGCAGTACTTC. This encodes CASSLGSYEQYF. The chain has TRBV7-9 and TRBJ2-7; D gene uncertain. Germline-derived CDR1 and CDR2 are SEHNR and FQNEAQ (reference sequence). The CDR3 loop spans 12 amino acids. Deletions cut 1 base from V and 3 bases from J, with 4 bases between.

The rearrangement uses TRBV28 and TRBJ2-1; D might be TRBD2 (5 bases). This CDR3 has 16 amino acids. In germline, CDR1 is MDHEN, CDR2 SYDVKM. The V end was cut by 6 bases, the J end by 0 bases, with 15 bases between. CDR3: CASSPVTTSSYNEQFF. The CDR3 DNA reads as TGTGCCAGCAGCCCCGTGACTACTTCCTCCTACAATGAGCAGTTCTTC.

A note on this clone: The germline gene is not matched at one end of the junction; a read error may be the cause. The chain uses TRBV5-1 and TRBJ1-2; unclear D gene. The V gene's germline CDR1 is SGHRS and CDR2 YFSETQ. CDR3 length: 15 residues. CDR3 sequence reads: CASSLESRVPYSYTF. The DNA for the CDR3 is TGCGCCAGCAGCTTGGAAAGCAGAGTACCCTATAGCTACACCTTC.

Concerning this clone itself: This specimen includes other DNA sequences encoding the same CDR3. The chain has TRBV30 and TRBJ1-3; tentatively, D is TRBD1 (5 bases). The CDR3 spans 13 residues. Germline assignment: CDR1 GTSNPN and CDR2 SVGIG (reference sequence). V was cut by 2 bases and J by 2 bases, with 7 bases left in between. The CDR3 sequence is CAWSPGPGNTIYF. CDR3 coding DNA: TGTGCCTGGAGTCCGGGACCTGGAAACACCATATATTTT. The whole variable domain, remainder taken from reference TRBV30 and TRBJ1-3, is SQTIHQWPATLVQPVGSPLSLECTVEGTSNPNLYWYRQAAGRGLQLLFYSVGIGQISSEVPQNLSASRPQDRQFILSSKKLLLSDSGFYLCAWSPGPGNTIYFGEGSWLTVV.

The chain joins TRBV11-2 to TRBJ2-2; D perhaps matches TRBD1 (7 bases). The CDR3 is 15 amino acids. Germline CDR1 is SGHAT and CDR2 is FQNNGV. V was shortened by 3 bases and J by 6 bases, with 14 bases between the two germline ends. CDR3 residues: CASSLMGQRAGELFF. The CDR3 bases are TGTGCCAGCAGCTTGATGGGACAGCGGGCCGGGGAGCTGTTTTTT.

The chain combines TRBV27 with TRBJ2-7; D gene unclear. This CDR3 contains 8 residues. The germline V gene encodes CDR1 MNHEY and CDR2 SMNVEV (reference sequence). The CDR3 is CRVEEQYF. DNA for the CDR3: TGTCGGGTAGAAGAGCAGTACTTC.

Only a few counts were recorded for this clone. V usage is TRBV7-3 and J usage is TRBJ1-1; weak D call: TRBD1 (5 bases). The CDR3 runs to 14 residues. V dropped 5 bases and J dropped 4 bases, with 14 bases sitting between them. Germline CDR1 is SGHTA and CDR2 is FQGTGA. In nucleotides, the CDR3 is TGTGCCAGCAGCAGCACCCCGGGGGGCACTGAAGCTTTCTTT. Translated, it gives CASSSTPGGTEAFF.

On this clone: One base away lies a much larger clone, so this may be a sequencing read error. The chain combines TRBV7-2 with TRBJ1-1; unclear D gene. This CDR3 is built from 11 residues. V was shortened by 5 bases and J by 2 bases, with 3 bases between the two germline ends. Germline CDR1 SGHTA, CDR2 FQGNSA. CDR3 amino acids: CASSHNTEAFF. Written as DNA, the CDR3 is TGTGCCAGCAGCCACAACACTGAAGCTTTCTTT.

This sequence joins TRBV7-7 and TRBJ1-1; 9 bases map to TRBD1. Unmatched junction bases numbered 8, after V lost 1 base and J lost 2 bases. Germline assignment: CDR1 SSHAT and CDR2 FNYEAQ (reference sequence). The CDR3 covers 17 residues. CDR3 region: CASSLEVGTGYNTEAFF. CDR3 sequence (DNA): TGTGCCAGCAGCTTAGAGGTGGGGACAGGGTATAACACTGAAGCTTTCTTT.

The rearrangement links TRBV5-1 to TRBJ2-7; perhaps TRBD1 as D (6 bases). This CDR3 comprises 15 residues. Germline CDR1 SGHRS, CDR2 YFSETQ. V was pared by 1 base and J by 6 bases, with 17 bases between. The CDR3 spells CASSLPTGDVSEQYF. Written as DNA, the CDR3 is TGCGCCAGCAGCTTGCCGACAGGAGATGTTTCCGAGCAGTACTTC. Supplemented by reference TRBV5-1 and TRBJ2-7, the full variable domain reads KAGVTQTPRYLIKTRGQQVTLSCSPISGHRSVSWYQQTPGQGLQFLFEYFSETQRNKGNFPGRFSGRQFSNSRSEMNVSTLELGDSALYLCASSLPTGDVSEQYFGPGTRLTVT.

V usage is TRBV7-9 and J usage is TRBJ2-1; no clear D. The CDR3 length is 16 residues. CDR1 and CDR2 (germline): SEHNR, FQNEAQ (reference sequence). The V end lost 5 bases, the J end lost 0 bases, and 14 bases lay between the germline ends. The CDR3 sequence: CASSRRSLSSYNEQFF. The CDR3 DNA sequence: TGTGCCAGCAGCCGACGAAGTTTGAGCTCCTACAATGAGCAGTTCTTC. Supplemented by reference TRBV7-9 and TRBJ2-1, the full variable domain reads DTGVSQNPRHKITKRGQNVTFRCDPISEHNRLYWYRQTLGQGPEFLTYFQNEAQLEKSRLLSDRFSAERPKGSFSTLEIQRTEQGDSAMYLCASSRRSLSSYNEQFFGPGTRLTVL.

This clone was detected once. The chain joins TRBV5-4 to TRBJ2-2; TRBD2 agrees at 7 bases. J lost 1 base, V lost 3 bases, and 3 bases had no gene match. Germline V gene data show CDR1 as SGHNT and CDR2 as YYREEE (reference sequence). CDR3 size: 15 residues. CDR3 protein: CASSSSGLNTGELFF. The CDR3 nucleotides are TGTGCCAGCAGCTCTAGCGGTTTGAACACCGGGGAGCTGTTTTTT.

The J gene is TRBJ1-3, the V gene TRBV10-3, with TRBD1 matching 7 bases. The CDR3 runs to 14 residues. CDR1 ENHRY and CDR2 SYGVKD come from the germline V gene. V was clipped by 8 bases and J by 0 bases; unmatched bases: 4. CDR3 sequence reads: CAIQTGPSGNTIYF. The CDR3 region has the DNA TGTGCCATCCAGACAGGGCCCTCTGGAAACACCATATATTTT.

CDR3 DNA: TGTGCCAGCAGCGACAGGGAACTCTACAATGAGCAGTTCTTC. Translated: CASSDRELYNEQFF. The chain has TRBV27 and TRBJ2-1, with 7 bases identical to TRBD1. This CDR3 is built from 14 residues. With V trimmed by 6 bases and J by 3 bases, 5 bases remained unmatched. Per germline, CDR1 MNHEY and CDR2 SMNVEV (reference sequence).

Note on this clone: The same CDR3 also results from other DNA sequences found in this sample. CDR3 nucleotide sequence: TGTGCCAGCTCACCTCAATACGAGCAGTACTTC. Its translation is CASSPQYEQYF. This sequence joins TRBV18 and TRBJ2-7; no clear D. Germline CDR1 and CDR2: KGHSH and LQKENI. The V end lost 3 bases, the J end lost 4 bases, and 4 bases lay between the germline ends. The CDR3 runs to 11 residues.

The rearrangement links TRBV6-6 to TRBJ1-1; D gene unclear. The CDR3 spans 13 residues. Germline CDR1 and CDR2: MNHNY and SVGAGI (reference sequence). V was clipped by 7 bases and J by 3 bases, with 12 bases between them. The CDR3 sequence: CASTPHRDTEAFF. CDR3 DNA sequence: TGTGCCAGCACCCCTCATCGGGACACTGAAGCTTTCTTT.

About this clone: The sample carries other DNA sequences with the same CDR3. The V call is TRBV9, the J call TRBJ1-2; D is unclear. Germline V gene sequence: CDR1 SGDLS, CDR2 YYNGEE. CDR3 length equals 14 residues. Trimming pared 0 bases from V and 4 bases from J, leaving 10 bases between. CDR3 in amino acids: CASSVGLGGYGYTF. CDR3 in DNA: TGTGCCAGCAGCGTAGGCCTCGGAGGCTATGGCTACACCTTC.

Note on this clone: The same CDR3 is also encoded by other DNA sequences in this sample. The chain employs TRBV5-1 and TRBJ2-2; D remains ambiguous. Per the germline V gene, CDR1 is SGHRS and CDR2 is YFSETQ. The CDR3 runs to 14 residues. The V end was cut by 4 bases, the J end by 2 bases, with 9 bases between. The CDR3 DNA reads as TGCGCCAGCAGCCTTTTAGCCAACACCGGGGAGCTGTTTTTT. Translated: CASSLLANTGELFF.

This rearrangement joins TRBV5-1 to TRBJ2-7; 7 bases line up with TRBD1. With 5 bases clipped from V and 5 bases from J, the junction kept 7 bases outside the gene matches. CDR1 SGHRS and CDR2 YFSETQ come from the germline V gene. The CDR3 contains 13 residues. The CDR3 here is CASRETGWNEQYF. The CDR3, as DNA: TGCGCCAGCAGGGAGACAGGGTGGAACGAGCAGTACTTC.

V gene TRBV7-9 combines with J gene TRBJ1-2; TRBD1 matches at 8 bases. The CDR3 is made up of 14 amino acids. V lost 4 bases, J lost 8 bases, and 9 bases stayed unmatched. Germline CDR1 is SEHNR and CDR2 is FQNEAQ (reference sequence). CDR3 coding DNA: TGTGCCAGCAGCTCGCGGACAGGGTATGGAGGCTACACCTTC. Translation: CASSSRTGYGGYTF.

This clone was picked up a small number of times. This rearrangement joins TRBV30 to TRBJ1-2; 8 nucleotides agree with TRBD1. The germline V gene has CDR1 GTSNPN and CDR2 SVGIG (reference sequence). This CDR3 has 13 amino acids. V lost 5 bases and J lost 5; bases outside the gene matches: 7. CDR3 in amino acids: CAWGDRRLYGYTF. The CDR3 bases are TGTGCCTGGGGGGACAGGAGACTTTATGGCTACACCTTC.

As regards this clone: Other DNA sequences in this specimen translate into the identical CDR3. The chain links TRBV6-5 to TRBJ1-2, with TRBD1 matching over 9 bases. The CDR3 spans 15 residues. J lost 4 bases, V lost 5 bases, and 8 bases had no gene match. Germline V lookup: CDR1 MNHEY, CDR2 SVGAGI. The CDR3 DNA follows: TGTGCCAGCAGTCCACCGGGACAGGGTTTCTATGGCTACACCTTC. As protein: CASSPPGQGFYGYTF.

Comments on this clone: Distinct nucleotide sequences in the sample also encode this CDR3. The chain is built from TRBV6-5 and TRBJ1-5; 8 nucleotides match TRBD1. The CDR3 covers 15 residues. Germline V gives CDR1 MNHEY, CDR2 SVGAGI. V lost 2 bases and J lost 3; bases outside the gene matches: 3. The CDR3 loop reads CASSYGTGSNQPQHF. CDR3 coding DNA: TGTGCCAGCAGTTACGGGACAGGATCCAATCAGCCCCAGCATTTT.

This clone has just one count. The chain joins TRBV30 to TRBJ1-1; no definite D call. V was shortened by 2 bases and J by 0 bases, with 10 bases between the two germline ends. This CDR3 region has 14 residues. Germline CDR1 is GTSNPN and CDR2 is SVGIG (reference sequence). This CDR3 is CAWSWSTLNTEAFF. Written as DNA, the CDR3 is TGTGCCTGGAGTTGGTCGACCTTGAACACTGAAGCTTTCTTT. Based on the CDR3 plus reference TRBV30 and TRBJ1-1, the full variable domain is SQTIHQWPATLVQPVGSPLSLECTVEGTSNPNLYWYRQAAGRGLQLLFYSVGIGQISSEVPQNLSASRPQDRQFILSSKKLLLSDSGFYLCAWSWSTLNTEAFFGQGTRLTVV.

Many counts were recorded for this clone. This rearrangement joins TRBV7-8 to TRBJ2-7, with TRBD2 matching 9 bases. The V gene end was trimmed by 5 bases and the J gene end by 1 base; junction bases not matched to a gene: 12. Germline V CDR1 and CDR2: SGHVS, FQNEAQ. CDR3 size: 17 residues. CDR3 nucleotide sequence: TGTGCCAGCAGCCTTGGGCGGGTTAGCGGGAGATCCTACGAGCAGTACTTC. Its protein product is CASSLGRVSGRSYEQYF.

The V call is TRBV6-1, the J call TRBJ1-5; D is ambiguous. The CDR3 consists of 13 residues. The germline V and J ends were trimmed by 5 bases and 3 bases, with 8 bases remaining between them. The germline CDR1 and CDR2 sequences are MNHNS and SASEGT. The DNA for the CDR3 is TGTGCCAGCAGTCCGAGAGACAATCAGCCCCAGCATTTT. This translates into CASSPRDNQPQHF.